The T cell receptor beta chain described here comes from a study of molecular identifiers for immune sequencing clone quantification. TCRdb ran MiXCR on the PCR reads and lists one entry per CDR3 protein. The table includes tens of thousands of distinct CDR3 sequences, around a sixth detected once. The CDR3 has 17 amino acids. CDR1 is MNHEY, CDR2 SMNVEV, per germline (reference sequence). Between the trimmed V and J ends, which lost 5 bases and 7 bases, there was a span of 23 bases. Ten or more counts support this clonotype. This sequence originates from a human donor in good health. Some libraries in this study had Jurkat cell RNA spiked in. This chain uses TRBV27 with TRBJ2-2; possible D gene TRBD2, 6 bases. Sequencing was done on a sample of naive CD8+ T cells from blood, with Jurkat cell RNA spiked in. Subset reported: FACS-sorted CD8+CD4-CCR7+CD45RA+ naive T cells. In DNA, the CDR3 is TGTGCCAGCAGTAGTCAGGGAGACCGGGAGTGGCTCGGGGAGCTGTTTTTT. Protein product: CASSSQGDREWLGELFF.